A selection of T cell receptor beta chains follows, all from one sample in a study of PD-1 blockade in mismatch repair-deficient tumors. Profiled with immunoSEQ multiplex PCR; TCRdb holds only in-frame clones, not every one. Of 120,000 or so clones in the sample, 88% are singletons; the top ten hold approximately 10%. The source material was peripheral blood, sampled about 17 months after starting pembrolizumab. These receptors were taken from an adult with mismatch repair-deficient cancer. The CDR3 runs from the conserved cysteine through the conserved F or W. D genes are given only for firm matches. Only part of the rows carry a size: once, few, many, or a class if the clone is expanded.

TRBJ2-5,.,TRBV4-1,once,TGCGCCAGCAGCCAAGTCGCAGGGGAAGAGACCCAGTACTTC,CASSQVAGEETQYF
TRBJ2-2,.,TRBV7-6,few,TGTGCCAGCAGCTTAGCGGGAGGGGAGCTGTTTTTT,CASSLAGGELFF
TRBJ2-7,.,TRBV6-1,.,TGTGCCAGCATCCAGGGGGGCTCCTACGAGCAGTACTTC,CASIQGGSYEQYF
TRBJ2-6,.,TRBV30,once,TGTGCCTTTTCAGGGAACTCTGGGGCCAACGTCCTGACTTTC,CAFSGNSGANVLTF
TRBJ2-5,.,TRBV15,.,TGTGCCACCAGCAGAGGGCCTAGCTTACAAGAGACCCAGTACTTC,CATSRGPSLQETQYF
TRBJ2-7,TRBD1,TRBV19,.,TGTGCCAGTAGTTGGGGACAGGGGGCCTACGAGCAGTACTTC,CASSWGQGAYEQYF
TRBJ2-1,.,TRBV7-3,.,TGTGCCAGCAGCGACGGGGAACTACTCAGCTCCTACAATGAGCAGTTCTTC,CASSDGELLSSYNEQFF
TRBJ2-3,TRBD1,TRBV19,.,TGTGCCATTTCGGACAGGGATAGAGATACGCAGTATTTT,CAISDRDRDTQYF
TRBJ2-3,TRBD2,TRBV4-2,.,TGTGCCAGCAGCCAAACTCCGGGAGGTTTAGATACGCAGTATTTT,CASSQTPGGLDTQYF
TRBJ2-7,.,TRBV7-7,.,TGTGCTAGCAGCTTAGGCCCGACAGAGAACTACGAGCAGTACTTC,CASSLGPTENYEQYF
TRBJ1-1,.,TRBV29-1,.,TGCAGCGTTGAAGGAGGGGACAATTTGAACACTGAAGCTTTCTTT,CSVEGGDNLNTEAFF
TRBJ2-7,.,TRBV4-1,.,TGCGCCAGCAGCCTCGGTAGTGATTCGCCCTTCTACGAGCAGTACTTC,CASSLGSDSPFYEQYF
TRBJ2-1,.,TRBV5-4,.,TGTGCCAGCAGCTTGCGGGCCAATGAGCAGTTCTTC,CASSLRANEQFF
TRBJ2-7,.,TRBV11-2,.,TGTGCCAGCAGCTTATGGCAGGGGGGGGCCTACGAGCAGTACTTC,CASSLWQGGAYEQYF
TRBJ2-7,.,TRBV5-1,few,TGCGCCAGCAGCTTGGACCTAGGCGAGCAGTACTTC,CASSLDLGEQYF
TRBJ2-7,.,TRBV7-8,.,TGTGCCAGCAGCTTAGGCGTGGGGGGAGAACCCGAGCAGTACTTC,CASSLGVGGEPEQYF